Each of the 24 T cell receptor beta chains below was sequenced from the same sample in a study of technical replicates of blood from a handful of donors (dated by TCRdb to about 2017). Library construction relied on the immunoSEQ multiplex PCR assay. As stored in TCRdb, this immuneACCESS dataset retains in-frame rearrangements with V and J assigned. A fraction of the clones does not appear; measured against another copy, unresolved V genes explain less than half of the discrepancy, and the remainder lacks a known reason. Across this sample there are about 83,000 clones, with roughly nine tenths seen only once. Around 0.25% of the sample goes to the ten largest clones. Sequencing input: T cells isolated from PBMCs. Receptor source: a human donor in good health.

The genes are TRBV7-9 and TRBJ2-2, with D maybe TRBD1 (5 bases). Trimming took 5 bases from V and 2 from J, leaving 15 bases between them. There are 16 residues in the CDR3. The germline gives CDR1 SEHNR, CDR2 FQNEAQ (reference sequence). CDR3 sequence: CASSLLLGPNTGELFF. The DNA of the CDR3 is TGTGCCAGCAGCCTCTTGTTGGGGCCCAACACCGGGGAGCTGTTTTTT.

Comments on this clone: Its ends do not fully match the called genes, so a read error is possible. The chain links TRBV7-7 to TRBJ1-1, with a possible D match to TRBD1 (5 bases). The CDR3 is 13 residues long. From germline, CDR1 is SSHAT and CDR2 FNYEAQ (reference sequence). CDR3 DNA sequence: TGTGCTAGCAGCTTAGACAGGAACACTGAAGCTTTCTTT. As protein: CASSLDRNTEAFF.

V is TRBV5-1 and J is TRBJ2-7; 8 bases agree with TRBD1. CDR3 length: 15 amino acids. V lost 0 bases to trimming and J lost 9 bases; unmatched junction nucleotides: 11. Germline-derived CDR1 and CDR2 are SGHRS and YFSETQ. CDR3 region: CASSLEGTGVVGQYF. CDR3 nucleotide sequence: TGCGCCAGCAGCTTGGAGGGGACAGGCGTAGTCGGGCAGTACTTC.

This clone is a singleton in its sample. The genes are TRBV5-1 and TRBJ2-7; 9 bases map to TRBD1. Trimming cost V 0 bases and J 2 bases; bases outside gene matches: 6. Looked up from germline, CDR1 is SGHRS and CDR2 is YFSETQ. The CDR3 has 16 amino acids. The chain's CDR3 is CASSLAPGTGTYEQYF. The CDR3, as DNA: TGCGCCAGCAGCTTGGCGCCCGGGACAGGGACCTACGAGCAGTACTTC.

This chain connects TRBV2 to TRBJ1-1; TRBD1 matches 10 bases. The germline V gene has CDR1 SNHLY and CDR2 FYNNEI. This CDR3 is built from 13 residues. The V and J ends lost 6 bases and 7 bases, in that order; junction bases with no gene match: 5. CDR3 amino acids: CASRGQGKNEAFF. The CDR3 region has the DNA TGTGCCAGCAGGGGACAGGGGAAGAATGAAGCTTTCTTT.

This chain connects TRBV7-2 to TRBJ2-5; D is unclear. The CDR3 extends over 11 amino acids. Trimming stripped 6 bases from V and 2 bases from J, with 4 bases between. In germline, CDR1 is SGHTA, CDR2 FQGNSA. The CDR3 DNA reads TGTGCCAGCAGGAGTCAAGAGACCCAGTACTTC. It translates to CASRSQETQYF.

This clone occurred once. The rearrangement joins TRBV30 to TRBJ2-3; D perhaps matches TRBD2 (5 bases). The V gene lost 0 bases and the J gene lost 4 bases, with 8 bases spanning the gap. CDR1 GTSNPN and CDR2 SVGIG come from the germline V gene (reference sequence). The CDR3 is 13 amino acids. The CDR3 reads CAWSVTGSDTQYF. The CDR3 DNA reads TGTGCCTGGAGTGTGACGGGGTCAGATACGCAGTATTTT.

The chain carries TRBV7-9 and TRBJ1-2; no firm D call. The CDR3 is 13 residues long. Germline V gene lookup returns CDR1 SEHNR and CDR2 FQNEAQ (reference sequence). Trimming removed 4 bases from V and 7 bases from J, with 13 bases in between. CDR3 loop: CASSSSEIGGYTF. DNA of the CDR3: TGTGCCAGCAGCTCCTCGGAGATCGGTGGCTACACCTTC.

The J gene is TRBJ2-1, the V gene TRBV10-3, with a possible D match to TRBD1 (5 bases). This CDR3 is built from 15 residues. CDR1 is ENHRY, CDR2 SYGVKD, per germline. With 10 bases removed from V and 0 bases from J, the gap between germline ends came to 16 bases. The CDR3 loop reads CATSKQVSSYNEQFF. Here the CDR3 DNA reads TGTGCCACTTCCAAACAGGTGAGCTCCTACAATGAGCAGTTCTTC.

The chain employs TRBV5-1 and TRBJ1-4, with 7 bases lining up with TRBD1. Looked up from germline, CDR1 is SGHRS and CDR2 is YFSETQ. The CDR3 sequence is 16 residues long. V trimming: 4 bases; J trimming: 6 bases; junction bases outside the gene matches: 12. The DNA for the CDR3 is TGCGCCAGCAGCGGCGAATCCGGGACAGATTATGAAAAACTGTTTTTT. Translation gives CASSGESGTDYEKLFF.

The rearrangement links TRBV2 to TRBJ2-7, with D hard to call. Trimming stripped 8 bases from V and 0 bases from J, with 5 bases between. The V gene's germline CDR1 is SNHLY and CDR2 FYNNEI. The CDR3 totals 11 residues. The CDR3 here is CASRDSYEQYF. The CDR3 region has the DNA TGTGCCAGCCGCGACTCCTACGAGCAGTACTTC.

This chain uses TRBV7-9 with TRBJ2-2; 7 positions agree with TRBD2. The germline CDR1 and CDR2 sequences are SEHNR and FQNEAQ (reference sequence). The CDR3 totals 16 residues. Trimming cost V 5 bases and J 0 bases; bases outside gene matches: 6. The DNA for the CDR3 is TGTGCCAGCAGCCCCCCTGGGGGGGCGAACACCGGGGAGCTGTTTTTT. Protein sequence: CASSPPGGANTGELFF.

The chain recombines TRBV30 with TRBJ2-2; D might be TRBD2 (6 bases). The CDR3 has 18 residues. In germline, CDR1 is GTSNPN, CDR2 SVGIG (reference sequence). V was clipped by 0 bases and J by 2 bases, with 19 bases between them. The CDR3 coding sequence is TGTGCCTGGAGTGTATTTCGGGGGACCGTTCATAACACCGGGGAGCTGTTTTTT. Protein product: CAWSVFRGTVHNTGELFF. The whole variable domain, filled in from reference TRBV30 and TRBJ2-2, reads SQTIHQWPATLVQPVGSPLSLECTVEGTSNPNLYWYRQAAGRGLQLLFYSVGIGQISSEVPQNLSASRPQDRQFILSSKKLLLSDSGFYLCAWSVFRGTVHNTGELFFGEGSRLTVL.

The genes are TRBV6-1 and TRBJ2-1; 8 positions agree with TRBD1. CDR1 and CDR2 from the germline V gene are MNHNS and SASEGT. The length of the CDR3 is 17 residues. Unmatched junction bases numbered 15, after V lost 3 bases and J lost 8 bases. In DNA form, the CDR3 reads TGTGCCAGCAGTGAGGAAGACAGGGGTATTTTAGAGGATGAGCAGTTCTTC. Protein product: CASSEEDRGILEDEQFF.

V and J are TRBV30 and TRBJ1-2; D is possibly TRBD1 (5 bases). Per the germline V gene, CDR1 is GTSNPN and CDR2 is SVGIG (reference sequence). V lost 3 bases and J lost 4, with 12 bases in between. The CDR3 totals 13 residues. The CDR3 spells CAWRQGGVYGYTF. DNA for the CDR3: TGTGCCTGGAGGCAGGGTGGGGTCTATGGCTACACCTTC.

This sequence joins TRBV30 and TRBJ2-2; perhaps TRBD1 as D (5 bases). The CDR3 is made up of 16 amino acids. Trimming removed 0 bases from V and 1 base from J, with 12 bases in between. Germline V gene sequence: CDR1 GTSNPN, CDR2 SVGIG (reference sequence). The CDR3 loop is CAWSVMAGWNTGELFF. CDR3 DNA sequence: TGTGCCTGGAGTGTAATGGCAGGGTGGAACACCGGGGAGCTGTTTTTT.

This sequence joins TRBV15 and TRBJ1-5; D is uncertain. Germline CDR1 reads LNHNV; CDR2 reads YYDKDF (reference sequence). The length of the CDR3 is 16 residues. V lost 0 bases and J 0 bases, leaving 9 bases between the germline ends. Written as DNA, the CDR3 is TGTGCCACCAGCAGAGAATCAGGTTATAGCAATCAGCCCCAGCATTTT. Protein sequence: CATSRESGYSNQPQHF.

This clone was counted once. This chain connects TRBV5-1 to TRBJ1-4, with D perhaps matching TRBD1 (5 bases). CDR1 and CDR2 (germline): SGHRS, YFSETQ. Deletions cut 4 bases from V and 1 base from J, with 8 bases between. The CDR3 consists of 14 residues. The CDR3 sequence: CASSPTGTNEKLFF. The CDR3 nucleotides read TGCGCCAGCAGCCCTACAGGAACTAATGAAAAACTGTTTTTT.

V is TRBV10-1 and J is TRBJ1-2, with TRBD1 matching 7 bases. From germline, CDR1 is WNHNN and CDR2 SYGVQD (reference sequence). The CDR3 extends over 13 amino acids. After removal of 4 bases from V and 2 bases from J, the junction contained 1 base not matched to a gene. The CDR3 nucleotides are TGCGCCAGCAGTGGGGGACAGAACTATGGCTACACCTTC. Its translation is CASSGGQNYGYTF.

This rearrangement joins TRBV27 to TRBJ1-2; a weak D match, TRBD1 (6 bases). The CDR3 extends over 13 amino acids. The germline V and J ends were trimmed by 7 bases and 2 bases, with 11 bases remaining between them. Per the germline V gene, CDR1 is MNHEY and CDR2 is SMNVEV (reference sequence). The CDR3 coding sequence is TGTGCCAGCATGTCAGGGGCAAACTATGGCTACACCTTC. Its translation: CASMSGANYGYTF.

The CDR3 sequence is CASSLDRGADTQYF. CDR3 nucleotide sequence: TGTGCCAGCAGCTTGGACAGGGGCGCAGATACGCAGTATTTT. J is TRBJ2-3 and V is TRBV5-5; 7 bases line up with TRBD1. The CDR3 covers 14 residues. V shed 0 bases and J 4 bases; nucleotides not matched to a gene: 2. Germline CDR1 is SGHKS and CDR2 is YYEKEE (reference sequence).

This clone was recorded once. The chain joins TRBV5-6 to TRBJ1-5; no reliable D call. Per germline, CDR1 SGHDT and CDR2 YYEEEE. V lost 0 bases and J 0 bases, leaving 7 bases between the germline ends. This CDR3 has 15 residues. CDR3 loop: CASSLGGNSNQPQHF. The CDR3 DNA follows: TGTGCCAGCAGCTTGGGAGGCAATAGCAATCAGCCCCAGCATTTT.

The CDR3 sequence: CASSPSLAGDTQYF. The DNA of the CDR3 is TGTGCCAGCAGCCCCTCGTTAGCGGGAGATACGCAGTATTTT. The rearrangement joins TRBV11-3 to TRBJ2-3, with 7 nucleotides matching TRBD2. CDR3 length equals 14 residues. Germline CDR1 reads SGHNT; CDR2 reads YENEEA. After removal of 5 bases from V and 5 bases from J, the junction contained 7 bases not matched to a gene. Variable domain in full (rest from reference TRBV11-3 and TRBJ2-3): EAGVVQSPRYKIIEKKQPVAFWCNPISGHNTLYWYLQNLGQGPELLIRYENEEAVDDSQLPKDRFSAERLKGVDSTLKIQPAELGDSAVYLCASSPSLAGDTQYFGPGTRLTVL.

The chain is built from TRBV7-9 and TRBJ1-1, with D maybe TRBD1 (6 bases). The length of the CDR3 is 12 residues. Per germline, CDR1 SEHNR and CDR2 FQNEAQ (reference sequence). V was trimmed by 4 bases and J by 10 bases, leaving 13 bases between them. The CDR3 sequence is CASSSDRWGAFF. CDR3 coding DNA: TGTGCCAGCAGCTCGGACAGATGGGGAGCTTTCTTT.